This T cell receptor beta chain stems from a study of blood T cell repertoires in COVID-19. Study background: T cells, B-cell-depleted T cells, or PBMCs provided the cDNA or gDNA that served as material.

Individuals aged about 18 to 89 years were recruited from some 26 US areas. Categorization into cohorts depended on clinical history that participants reported. Germline values: CDR1 LGHDT, CDR2 YNNKEL (reference sequence). CDR3 length: 18 residues. Trimming cost V 4 bases and J 0 bases; bases outside gene matches: 6. As processed by the authors: Scientists estimated how many nucleated cells there were by amplifying reference gene primers. Some clones are missing from TCRdb's copy, which holds only in-frame ones; the method was immunoSEQ multiplex PCR. That table furnishes V, J and clone size, whereas the DNA furnished D and trimming. The table includes 250,000 to 300,000 clones, 84% detected once.

The clonotype comes from a man aged 50-60 years who had recovered from COVID-19. Sequenced material: PBMCs or T cells enriched from blood (not recorded which). J is TRBJ2-4 and V is TRBV3-1 (or the pseudogene TRBV3-2), with 13 bases fitting TRBD2. The CDR3 spells CASSPVGTSGIAKNIQYF. CDR3 DNA sequence: TGTGCCAGCAGCCCAGTTGGGACTAGCGGGATAGCCAAAAACATTCAGTACTTC.